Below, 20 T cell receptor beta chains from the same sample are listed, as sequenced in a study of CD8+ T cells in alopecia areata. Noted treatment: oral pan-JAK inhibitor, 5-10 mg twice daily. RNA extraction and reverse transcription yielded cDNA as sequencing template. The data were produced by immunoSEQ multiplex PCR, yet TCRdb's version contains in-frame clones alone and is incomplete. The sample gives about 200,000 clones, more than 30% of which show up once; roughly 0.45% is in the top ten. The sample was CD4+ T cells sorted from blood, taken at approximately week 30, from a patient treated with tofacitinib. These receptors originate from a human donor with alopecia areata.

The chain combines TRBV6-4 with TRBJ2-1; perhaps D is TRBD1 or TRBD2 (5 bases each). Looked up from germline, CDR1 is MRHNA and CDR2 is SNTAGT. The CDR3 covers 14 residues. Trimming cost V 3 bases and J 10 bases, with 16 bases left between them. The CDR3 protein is CASSETGLPGEQFF. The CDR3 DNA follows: TGTGCCAGCAGTGAAACAGGACTGCCCGGCGAGCAGTTCTTC.

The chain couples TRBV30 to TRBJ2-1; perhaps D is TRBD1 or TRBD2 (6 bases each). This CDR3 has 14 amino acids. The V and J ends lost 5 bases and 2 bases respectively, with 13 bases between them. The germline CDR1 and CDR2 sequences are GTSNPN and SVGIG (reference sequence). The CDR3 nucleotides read TGTGCCTGGTTGGAGGGGGAACCCTACAATGAGCAGTTCTTC. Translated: CAWLEGEPYNEQFF.

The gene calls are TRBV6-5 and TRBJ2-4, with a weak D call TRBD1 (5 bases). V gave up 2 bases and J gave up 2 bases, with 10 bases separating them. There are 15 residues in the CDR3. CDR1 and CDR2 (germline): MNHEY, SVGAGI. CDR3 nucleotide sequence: TGTGCCAGCAGTTACCAAAGGGGAACCAAAAACATTCAGTACTTC. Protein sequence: CASSYQRGTKNIQYF.

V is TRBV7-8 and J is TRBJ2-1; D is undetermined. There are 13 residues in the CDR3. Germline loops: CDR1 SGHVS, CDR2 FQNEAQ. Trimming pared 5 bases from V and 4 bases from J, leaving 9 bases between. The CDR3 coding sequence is TGTGCCAGCAGCCCCTACGAGTACAATGAGCAGTTCTTC. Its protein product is CASSPYEYNEQFF.

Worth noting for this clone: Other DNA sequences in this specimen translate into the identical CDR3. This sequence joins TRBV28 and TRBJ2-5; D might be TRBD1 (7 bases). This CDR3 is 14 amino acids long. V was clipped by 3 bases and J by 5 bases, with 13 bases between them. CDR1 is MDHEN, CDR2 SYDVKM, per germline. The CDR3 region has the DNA TGTGCCAGCAGTTTCGCAGGGGGGCTCGAGACCCAGTACTTC. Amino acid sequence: CASSFAGGLETQYF.

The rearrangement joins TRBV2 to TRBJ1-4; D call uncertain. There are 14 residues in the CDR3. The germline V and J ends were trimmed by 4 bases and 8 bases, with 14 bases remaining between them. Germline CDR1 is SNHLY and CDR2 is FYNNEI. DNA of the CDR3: TGTGCCAGCAGTGGGGGTATTAGTACCGAAAAACTGTTTTTT. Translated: CASSGGISTEKLFF.

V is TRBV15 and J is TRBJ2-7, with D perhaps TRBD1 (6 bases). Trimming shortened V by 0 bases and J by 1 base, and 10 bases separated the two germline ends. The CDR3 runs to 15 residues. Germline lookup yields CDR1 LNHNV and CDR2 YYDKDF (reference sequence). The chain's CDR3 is CATSRDLGQSYEQYF. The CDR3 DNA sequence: TGTGCCACCAGCAGAGATCTCGGACAGTCCTACGAGCAGTACTTC.

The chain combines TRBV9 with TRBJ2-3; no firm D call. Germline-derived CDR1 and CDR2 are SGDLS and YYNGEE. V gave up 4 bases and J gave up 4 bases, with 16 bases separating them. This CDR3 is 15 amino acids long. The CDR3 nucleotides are TGTGCCAGCAGCTCCGCATCTTGGCCCCCAGATACGCAGTATTTT. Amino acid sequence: CASSSASWPPDTQYF.

The DNA of the CDR3 is TGTGCCAGCAGCACATCGACAGAGATCTATGGCTACACCTTC. Protein product: CASSTSTEIYGYTF. The V and J genes are TRBV7-8 and TRBJ1-2, with D perhaps matching TRBD1 (5 bases). Germline CDR1 is SGHVS and CDR2 is FQNEAQ. The length of the CDR3 is 14 residues. Trimming shortened V by 5 bases and J by 4 bases, and 14 bases separated the two germline ends.

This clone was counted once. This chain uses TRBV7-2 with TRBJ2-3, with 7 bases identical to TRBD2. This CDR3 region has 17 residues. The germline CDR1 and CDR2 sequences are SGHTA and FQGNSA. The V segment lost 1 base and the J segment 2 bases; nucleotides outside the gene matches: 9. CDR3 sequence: CASSLVRPSGYTDTQYF. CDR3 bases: TGTGCCAGCAGCTTAGTTCGGCCTAGCGGCTACACAGATACGCAGTATTTT.

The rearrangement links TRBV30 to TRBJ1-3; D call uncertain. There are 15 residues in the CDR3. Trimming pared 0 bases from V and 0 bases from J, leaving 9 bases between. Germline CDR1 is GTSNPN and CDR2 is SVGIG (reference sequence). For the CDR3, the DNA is TGTGCCTGGAGTGTAGGTCCGATCTCTGGAAACACCATATATTTT. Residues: CAWSVGPISGNTIYF.

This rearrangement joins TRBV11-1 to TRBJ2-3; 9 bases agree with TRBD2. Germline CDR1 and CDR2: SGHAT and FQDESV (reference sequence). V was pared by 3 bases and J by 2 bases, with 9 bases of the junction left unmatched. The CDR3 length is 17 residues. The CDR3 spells CASSLLAGGTNTDTQYF. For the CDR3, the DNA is TGTGCCAGCAGCTTGCTCGCGGGGGGGACGAACACAGATACGCAGTATTTT. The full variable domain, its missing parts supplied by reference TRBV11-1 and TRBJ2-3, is EAEVAQSPRYKITEKSQAVAFWCDPISGHATLYWYRQILGQGPELLVQFQDESVVDDSQLPKDRFSAERLKGVDSTLKIQPAELGDSAMYLCASSLLAGGTNTDTQYFGPGTRLTVL.

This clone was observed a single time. The CDR3, as DNA: TGCGCCGTCCACTACCCACCGGGACGGAGCTCCTATGGCTACACCTTC. Protein sequence: CAVHYPPGRSSYGYTF. The chain employs TRBV23-1 and TRBJ1-2; a possible D gene is TRBD1 (5 bases). Being an ORF, TRBV23-1 has a function that is uncertain. The CDR3 spans 16 residues. Trimming shortened V by 11 bases and J by 4 bases, and 26 bases separated the two germline ends.

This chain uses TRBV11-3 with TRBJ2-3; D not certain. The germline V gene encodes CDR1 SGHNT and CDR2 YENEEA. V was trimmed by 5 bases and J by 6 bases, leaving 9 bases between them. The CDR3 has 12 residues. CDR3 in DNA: TGTGCCAGCAGCAAGCAGGCGGATACGCAGTATTTT. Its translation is CASSKQADTQYF.

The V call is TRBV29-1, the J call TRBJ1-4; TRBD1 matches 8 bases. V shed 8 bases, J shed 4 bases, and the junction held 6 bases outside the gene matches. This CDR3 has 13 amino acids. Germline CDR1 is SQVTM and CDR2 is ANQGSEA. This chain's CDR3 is CSFHRGNNEKLFF. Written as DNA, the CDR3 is TGCAGCTTCCACAGGGGGAATAATGAAAAACTGTTTTTT.

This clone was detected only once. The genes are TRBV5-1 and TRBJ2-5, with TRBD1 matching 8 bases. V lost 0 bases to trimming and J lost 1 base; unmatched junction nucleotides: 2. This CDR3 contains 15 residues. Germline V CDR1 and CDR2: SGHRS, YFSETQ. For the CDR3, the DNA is TGCGCCAGCAGCTTGGGGGGACAGGCCCAAGAGACCCAGTACTTC. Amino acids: CASSLGGQAQETQYF. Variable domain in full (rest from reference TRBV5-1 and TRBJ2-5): KAGVTQTPRYLIKTRGQQVTLSCSPISGHRSVSWYQQTPGQGLQFLFEYFSETQRNKGNFPGRFSGRQFSNSRSEMNVSTLELGDSALYLCASSLGGQAQETQYFGPGTRLLVL.

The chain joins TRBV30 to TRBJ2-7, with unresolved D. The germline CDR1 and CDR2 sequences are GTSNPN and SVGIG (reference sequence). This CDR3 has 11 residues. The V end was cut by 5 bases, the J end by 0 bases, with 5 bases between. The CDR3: CAWRHSYEQYF. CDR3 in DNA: TGTGCCTGGCGCCACTCCTACGAGCAGTACTTC.

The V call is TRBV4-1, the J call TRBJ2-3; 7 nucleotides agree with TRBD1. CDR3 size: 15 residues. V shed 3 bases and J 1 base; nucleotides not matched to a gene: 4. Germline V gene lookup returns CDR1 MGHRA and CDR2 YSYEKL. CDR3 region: CASSHPGQGTDTQYF. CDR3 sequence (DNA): TGCGCCAGCAGCCATCCCGGACAGGGCACAGATACGCAGTATTTT.

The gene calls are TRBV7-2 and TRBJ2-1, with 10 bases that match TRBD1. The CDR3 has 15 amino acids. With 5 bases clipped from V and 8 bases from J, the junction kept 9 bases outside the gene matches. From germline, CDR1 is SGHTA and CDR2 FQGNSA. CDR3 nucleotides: TGTGCCAGCAGCCCTCTAGGACAGGGGGTCGATGAGCAGTTCTTC. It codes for CASSPLGQGVDEQFF.

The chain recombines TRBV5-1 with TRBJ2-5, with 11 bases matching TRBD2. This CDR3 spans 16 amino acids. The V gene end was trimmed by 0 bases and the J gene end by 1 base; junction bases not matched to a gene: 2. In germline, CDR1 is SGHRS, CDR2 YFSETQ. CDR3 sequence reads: CASSLASGGSQETQYF. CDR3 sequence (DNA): TGCGCCAGCAGCTTGGCTAGCGGGGGGAGCCAAGAGACCCAGTACTTC.